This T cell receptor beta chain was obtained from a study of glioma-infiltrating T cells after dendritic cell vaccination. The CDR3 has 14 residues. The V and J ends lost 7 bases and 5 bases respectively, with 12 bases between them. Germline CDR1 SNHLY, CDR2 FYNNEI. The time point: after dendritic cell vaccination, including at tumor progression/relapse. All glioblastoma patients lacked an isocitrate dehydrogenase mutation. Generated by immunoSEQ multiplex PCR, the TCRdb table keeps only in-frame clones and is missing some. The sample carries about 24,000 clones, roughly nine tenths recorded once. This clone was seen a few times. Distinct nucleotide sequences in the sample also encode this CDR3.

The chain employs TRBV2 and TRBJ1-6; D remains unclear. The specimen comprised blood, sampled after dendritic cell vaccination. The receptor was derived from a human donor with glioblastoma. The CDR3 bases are TGTGCCAGCACCGAGACACCCAATAATTCACCCCTCCACTTT. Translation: CASTETPNNSPLHF.